This is a list of T cell receptor beta chains from one sample in a study of CD8 T cells in ankylosing spondylitis. Via MiXCR, TCRdb re-called the 5' RACE reads, giving one row per CDR3 protein. The table includes approximately 260,000 distinct CDR3 sequences, about a sixth detected once. The sample consisted of blood, either unsorted or a sorted T cell fraction (not recorded which). The receptor source for this set is a male donor with ankylosing spondylitis or in good health (not recorded which). Both conserved end residues are part of each CDR3. D genes are given only for firm matches. Size is stated for part of the rows, as once, few or many counts, or as a class when the clone is expanded.

>.|TRBJ2-1|.|TRBV12-3/TRBV12-4
TGTGCCAGCACCGAGACAGAACACAATGAGCAGTTCTTC
CASTETEHNEQFF
>.|TRBJ2-3|TRBD2|TRBV6-2/TRBV6-3
TGTGCCAGCAGGGTAGCGGGAGGGCCCACAGATACGCAGTATTTT
CASRVAGGPTDTQYF
>.|TRBJ2-1|.|TRBV7-3
TGTGCCAGCAGCTTGGTTTTGGGCCCGCTGAGTAATGAGCAGTTCTTC
CASSLVLGPLSNEQFF
>.|TRBJ1-2|TRBD1|TRBV3-1
TGTGCCAGCAGCCCTTACACAGAGCCCGGGACAGATAACTATGGCTACACCTTC
CASSPYTEPGTDNYGYTF
>.|TRBJ2-7|.|TRBV4-3
TGCGCCAGCAGCCAAGATCAAACGGGAGCCCACGAGCAGTACTTC
CASSQDQTGAHEQYF
>.|TRBJ1-1|.|TRBV7-6
TGTGCCAGCAGCCGAACGCTTCCTGAAGCTTTCTTT
CASSRTLPEAFF
>.|TRBJ1-5|TRBD1|TRBV29-1
TGCAGCGTAGAGGACAGGGAAGGTAATCAGCCCCAGCATTTT
CSVEDREGNQPQHF
>few|TRBJ2-7|.|TRBV29-1
TGCAGCGTTGAAGGAGGGGTCGAGCAGTACTTC
CSVEGGVEQYF
>few|TRBJ1-1|.|TRBV7-2
TGTGCCAGCAGCCCGATGCGTCGATTAAAAGCTTTCTTT
CASSPMRRLKAFF
>once|TRBJ2-7|.|TRBV29-1
TGCAGCGTTGAGATAGGGGCTTACGAGCAGTACTTC
CSVEIGAYEQYF
>.|TRBJ2-2|TRBD2|TRBV6-1
TGTGCCTCCTCCGGGCTAGCGGGAGGTAACAGGGAGCTGTTTTTT
CASSGLAGGNRELFF
>.|TRBJ2-3|TRBD2|TRBV5-5
TGTGCCAGCAGCCGAACTAGCGGGAGTTCAGATACGCAGTATTTT
CASSRTSGSSDTQYF
>many|TRBJ2-1|TRBD2|TRBV29-1
TGCAGCGTTGAACCTAGCGGTTCCTACAATGAGCAGTTCTTC
CSVEPSGSYNEQFF
>.|TRBJ1-3|TRBD1|TRBV12-5
TGTGCTAGTGGTTTGGATGGGACAGGGGCTGGAAACACCATATATTTT
CASGLDGTGAGNTIYF
>few|TRBJ2-3|.|TRBV7-8
TGTGCCAGCAGTCAATCGCGGCGCACAGATACGCAGTATTTT
CASSQSRRTDTQYF
>many|TRBJ2-1|.|TRBV4-3
TGCGCCAGCAGCCAAGAGCGAGGGCCGGGGTACAATGAGCAGTTCTTC
CASSQERGPGYNEQFF
>.|TRBJ2-2|.|TRBV29-1
TGCAGCGTTGAACGAGCAGAACATAGCGGGAACACCGGGGAGCTGTTTTTT
CSVERAEHSGNTGELFF
>few|TRBJ2-7|.|TRBV11-2
TGTGCCAGCAGCTTAGGGCAGAGGCAGTACTTC
CASSLGQRQYF
>few|TRBJ2-5|TRBD1|TRBV29-1
TGCAGCGTTGAAGGCACGACAGGGGATGAAGAGACCCAGTACTTC
CSVEGTTGDEETQYF
>few|TRBJ2-7|.|TRBV3-1
TGTGCCAGCAGTAGCCCCCGGGACGGGGTATACGAGCAGTACTTC
CASSSPRDGVYEQYF
>.|TRBJ2-2|TRBD2|TRBV5-1
TGCGCCAGCAGCTTGGATCTAGCGGGAAACACCGGGGAGCTGTTTTTT
CASSLDLAGNTGELFF
>few|TRBJ2-1|.|TRBV4-3
TGCGCCAGCAGCCAAGATATAGCGGTTATTCTCAATGAGCAGTTCTTC
CASSQDIAVILNEQFF
>.|TRBJ2-7|.|TRBV12-3/TRBV12-4
TGTGCCAGCGGGATAAGCTCCTACGAGCAGTACTTC
CASGISSYEQYF
>.|TRBJ2-7|TRBD1|TRBV28
TGTGCCAGCAGTTTTTCCGGACAGGGCAGCAACGAGCAGTACTTC
CASSFSGQGSNEQYF
>.|TRBJ1-1|.|TRBV5-1
TGCGCCAGCAGGGGTGGTACTGAAGCTTTCTTT
CASRGGTEAFF
>.|TRBJ2-7|TRBD2|TRBV11-2
TGTGCCAGCAGCCCATCACTAGCGGGAGGGTTCGAGCAGTACTTC
CASSPSLAGGFEQYF
>.|TRBJ2-7|TRBD2|TRBV6-4
TGTGCCAGCAGCCCGGTTACCTTAGGTTGGCGGGAGGGCCCCTACGAGCAGTACTTC
CASSPVTLGWREGPYEQYF
>.|TRBJ2-7|.|TRBV6-6
TGTGCCAGCAGTATTGGGGGAGGTAACGAGCAGTACTTC
CASSIGGGNEQYF
>many|TRBJ2-5|.|TRBV10-3
TGTGCCATCAGTGAGCCCCACGGCCCGACCCAGTACTTC
CAISEPHGPTQYF
>many|TRBJ1-1|.|TRBV29-1
TGCAGCGTTGAAGGATTGGTCGGATCTTTCTTT
CSVEGLVGSFF
>few|TRBJ2-1|.|TRBV4-3
TGCGCCAGCAGCCAAGATGGGAGCCCTTACTATGAGCAGTTCTTC
CASSQDGSPYYEQFF
>many|TRBJ2-4|TRBD2|TRBV29-1
TGCAGCGTTGAAGGTAGCGGGAACATTCAGTACTTC
CSVEGSGNIQYF
>.|TRBJ2-1|.|TRBV29-1
TGCAGCGTTGAAGATCCGATTGACGTCTTCTCCTACAATGAGCAGTTCTTC
CSVEDPIDVFSYNEQFF
>many|TRBJ2-7|.|TRBV12-3/TRBV12-4
TGTGCCAGCAGCTTGGCCCCGGGGTACGAGCAGTACTTC
CASSLAPGYEQYF
>.|TRBJ2-3|.|TRBV7-6
TGTGCCAGCAGCCCCGATGCTGGGGCGGGGGATACGCAGTATTTT
CASSPDAGAGDTQYF
>.|TRBJ2-7|.|TRBV4-3
TGCGCCAGCAGCCAAAACAGCCCCCCCAACGAGCAGTACTTC
CASSQNSPPNEQYF
>many|TRBJ2-4|TRBD1|TRBV29-1
TGCAGCTTTCGGGGACAGGGTATAAACATTCAGTACTTC
CSFRGQGINIQYF
>.|TRBJ2-5|.|TRBV10-2
TGCGCCAGCGCGAGGAGTTTCGAGACCCAGTACTTC
CASARSFETQYF
>.|TRBJ1-5|.|TRBV24-1
TGTGCCACCAGTGATTCTTCAGGAGATAGCAATCAGCCCCAGCATTTT
CATSDSSGDSNQPQHF
>.|TRBJ2-7|TRBD2|TRBV28
TGTGCCAGCAGTTTTGGGGGGGTAGGGTACGAGCAGTACTTC
CASSFGGVGYEQYF
>few|TRBJ2-7|.|TRBV27
TGTGCCAGCAGTTTATTTCAGGGGGAGGACGAGCAGTACTTC
CASSLFQGEDEQYF
>.|TRBJ2-3|.|TRBV21-1
TGTGCCAGCAGCACCCGACAGGGGAGAGATACGCAGTATTTT
CASSTRQGRDTQYF
>.|TRBJ2-2|TRBD1|TRBV29-1
TGCAGCGTCGACAGGGCCGGGGAGCTGTTTTTT
CSVDRAGELFF
>.|TRBJ2-7|TRBD2|TRBV4-2
TGTGCCAGCAGCCAAGAAAGGGAGGGGCCCTACGAGCAGTACTTC
CASSQEREGPYEQYF
>many|TRBJ2-7|TRBD1|TRBV12-3/TRBV12-4
TGTGCCAGCAGTTTAGGGGGGACAGCCGCCCCCGAGCAGTACTTC
CASSLGGTAAPEQYF
>few|TRBJ1-4|.|TRBV12-3/TRBV12-4
TGTGCCAGCAGTTTCCACCCAGATGGCCGTGGGTTTGGTGAAAAACTGTTTTTT
CASSFHPDGRGFGEKLFF
>.|TRBJ2-1|TRBD2|TRBV7-2
TGTGCCAGCAGCTTAGGGCGGGAGGGCCCCAATGAGCAGTTCTTC
CASSLGREGPNEQFF
>few|TRBJ2-1|TRBD1|TRBV10-3
TGTGCCATCAGTGACTCCGGGACAGCCTTTGTGCGGCAGTTCTTC
CAISDSGTAFVRQFF
>.|TRBJ2-2|TRBD1|TRBV6-1
TGTGCCTGCAGTGTAGTGTCTTTTACGGGACAGGGTTCCTCCGGGGAGCTGTTTTTT
CACSVVSFTGQGSSGELFF